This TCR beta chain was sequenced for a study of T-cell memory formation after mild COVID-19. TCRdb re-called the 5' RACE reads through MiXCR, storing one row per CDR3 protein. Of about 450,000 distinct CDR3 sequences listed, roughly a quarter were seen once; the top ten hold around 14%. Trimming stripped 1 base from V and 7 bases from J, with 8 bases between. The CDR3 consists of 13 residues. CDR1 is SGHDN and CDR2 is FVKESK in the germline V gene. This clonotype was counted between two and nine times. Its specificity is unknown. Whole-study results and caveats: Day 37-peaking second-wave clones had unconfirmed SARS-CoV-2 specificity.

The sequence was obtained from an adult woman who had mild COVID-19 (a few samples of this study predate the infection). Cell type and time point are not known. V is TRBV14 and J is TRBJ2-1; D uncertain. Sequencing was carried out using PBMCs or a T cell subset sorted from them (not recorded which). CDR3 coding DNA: TGTGCCAGCAGCCAAGCCAGCTGGAATGAGCAGTTCTTC. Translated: CASSQASWNEQFF.